Presented here are 23 T cell receptor beta chains from one specimen sequenced in a study of beta chain features in type 1 diabetes. All of the isolated RNA was reverse transcribed, so expressed TCRB transcripts were sequenced. Assay used: immunoSEQ multiplex PCR; TCRdb lists only in-frame clones, some missing. The sample yields hundreds of thousands of clones, approximately 70% seen once. The sample consisted of naive CD4+ T cells from blood. Every receptor here comes from a man aged 25 to 45 in good health.

On this clone: The junction departs from germline at one end; a sequencing error may be responsible. This chain joins TRBV30 and TRBJ2-7; possible D gene TRBD2, 5 bases. Germline V lookup: CDR1 GTSNPN, CDR2 SVGIG (reference sequence). The CDR3 consists of 12 residues. The DNA for the CDR3 is TGTGCCGGACTTAGGACTGTCGGGCAGGTACTTTGG. Protein product: CAGLRTVGQVLW.

The chain joins TRBV6-5 to TRBJ1-2, with TRBD1 as a possible D gene (5 bases). Trimming took 3 bases from V and 3 from J, leaving 11 bases between them. Germline V lookup: CDR1 MNHEY, CDR2 SVGAGI. This CDR3 spans 14 amino acids. CDR3 amino acids: CASSYFGGDYGYTF. CDR3 sequence (DNA): TGTGCCAGCAGTTATTTTGGGGGTGACTATGGCTACACCTTC.

The V gene is TRBV7-9, the J gene TRBJ2-1, with 7 nucleotides matching TRBD1. CDR1 is SEHNR and CDR2 is FQNEAQ in the germline V gene (reference sequence). V shed 7 bases, J shed 7 bases, and the junction held 16 bases outside the gene matches. This CDR3 comprises 16 residues. The DNA for the CDR3 is TGTGCCAGCAATCGCCCATGGAGACAGGGCATGAATGAGCAGTTCTTC. Translating it yields CASNRPWRQGMNEQFF. Together with reference TRBV7-9 and TRBJ2-1, the CDR3 gives the full variable domain: DTGVSQNPRHKITKRGQNVTFRCDPISEHNRLYWYRQTLGQGPEFLTYFQNEAQLEKSRLLSDRFSAERPKGSFSTLEIQRTEQGDSAMYLCASNRPWRQGMNEQFFGPGTRLTVL.

The J gene is TRBJ1-1, the V gene TRBV29-1; a possible D gene is TRBD1 (5 bases). Trimming cost V 4 bases and J 5 bases, with 14 bases left between them. The CDR3 contains 13 residues. The germline V gene encodes CDR1 SQVTM and CDR2 ANQGSEA. The CDR3: CSVGQTMRTEAFF. The CDR3 DNA sequence: TGCAGCGTTGGACAGACCATGAGGACTGAAGCTTTCTTT.

The rearrangement uses TRBV18 and TRBJ2-3; maybe TRBD1 (6 bases). V lost 1 base to trimming and J lost 5 bases, with 16 bases between them. The germline V gene encodes CDR1 KGHSH and CDR2 LQKENI. The CDR3 is 16 amino acids. The CDR3: CASSPLQQGWKDTQYF. CDR3 coding DNA: TGTGCCAGCTCACCACTGCAGCAGGGGTGGAAAGATACGCAGTATTTT.

The chain employs TRBV9 and TRBJ1-6; D is unclear. There are 17 residues in the CDR3. Germline assignment: CDR1 SGDLS and CDR2 YYNGEE. V was cut by 2 bases and J by 2 bases, with 14 bases left in between. The CDR3 DNA reads TGTGCCAGCAGCGTCGCGACATCGAACGCCTATAATTCACCCCTCCACTTT. It translates to CASSVATSNAYNSPLHF. The whole variable domain, remainder taken from reference TRBV9 and TRBJ1-6, is DSGVTQTPKHLITATGQRVTLRCSPRSGDLSVYWYQQSLDQGLQFLIQYYNGEERAKGNILERFSAQQFPDLHSELNLSSLELGDSALYFCASSVATSNAYNSPLHFGNGTRLTVT.

The chain combines TRBV14 with TRBJ2-7, with 8 bases lining up with TRBD2. This CDR3 contains 14 residues. The germline CDR1 and CDR2 sequences are SGHDN and FVKESK. V trimming: 9 bases; J trimming: 2 bases; junction bases outside the gene matches: 9. This CDR3 is CASGRGGLPYEQYF. In nucleotides, the CDR3 is TGTGCCAGTGGACGGGGGGGTTTGCCCTACGAGCAGTACTTC.

This chain links TRBV7-2 with TRBJ2-1, with D possibly being TRBD2 (5 bases). There are 18 residues in the CDR3. Germline CDR1 is SGHTA and CDR2 is FQGNSA. The V and J ends lost 5 bases and 0 bases respectively, with 20 bases between them. CDR3 DNA: TGTGCCAGCAGCCGACCACCTACGGGGTCTGGCTCCTACAATGAGCAGTTCTTC. Its protein product is CASSRPPTGSGSYNEQFF.

This clone was counted between two and nine times. The gene calls are TRBV30 and TRBJ2-3; TRBD1 matches at 7 bases. The germline V gene encodes CDR1 GTSNPN and CDR2 SVGIG (reference sequence). With V trimmed by 0 bases and J by 2 bases, 2 bases remained unmatched. The CDR3 extends over 14 amino acids. The CDR3 coding sequence is TGTGCCTGGAGTGTACAGGGGATCACAGATACGCAGTATTTT. Translating it yields CAWSVQGITDTQYF.

The V call is TRBV28, the J call TRBJ2-6; the D gene is possibly TRBD1 (5 bases). Germline CDR1 reads MDHEN; CDR2 reads SYDVKM. This CDR3 is 18 amino acids long. V shed 6 bases and J shed 0 bases, with 18 bases lying between them. In DNA, the CDR3 is TGTGCCAGCAGCCCCCAAAAGGGGTACTCCTCTGGGGCCAACGTCCTGACTTTC. Residues: CASSPQKGYSSGANVLTF.

This chain uses TRBV10-3 with TRBJ2-5; the D gene could be TRBD1 or TRBD2 (5 bases each). Trimming stripped 11 bases from V and 5 bases from J, with 15 bases between. The CDR3 consists of 12 residues. CDR1 is ENHRY and CDR2 is SYGVKD in the germline V gene. The CDR3 loop is CAAGDRGETQYF. CDR3 bases: TGTGCCGCTGGGGACCGCGGGGAGACCCAGTACTTC.

The CDR3 DNA is TGTGCCTGGAATAAAGGACTGGGAGACACCATATATTTT. Protein: CAWNKGLGDTIYF. The gene calls are TRBV30 and TRBJ1-3; D remains ambiguous. The length of the CDR3 is 13 residues. Per the germline V gene, CDR1 is GTSNPN and CDR2 is SVGIG (reference sequence). With 4 bases removed from V and 8 bases from J, the gap between germline ends came to 15 bases.

In nucleotides, the CDR3 is TGTGCCAGCTCAAGTTGGGGCACAGATACGCAGTATTTT. It is translated as CASSSWGTDTQYF. This sequence joins TRBV15 and TRBJ2-3, with no clear D. V was pared by 10 bases and J by 1 base, with 12 bases between. This CDR3 spans 13 amino acids. CDR1 LNHNV and CDR2 YYDKDF come from the germline V gene (reference sequence).

This clone was observed a handful of times. The chain employs TRBV29-1 and TRBJ2-5; 7 nucleotides agree with TRBD1. This CDR3 is 13 amino acids long. Trimming took 4 bases from V and 2 from J; bases not matched to a gene: 4. Germline V CDR1 and CDR2: SQVTM, ANQGSEA. CDR3 sequence: CSVAGQMQETQYF. For the CDR3, the DNA is TGCAGCGTTGCGGGACAGATGCAAGAGACCCAGTACTTC.

The chain is built from TRBV6-5 and TRBJ2-2; D call uncertain. The CDR3 consists of 12 residues. Trimming stripped 9 bases from V and 1 base from J, with 6 bases between. Germline V CDR1 and CDR2: MNHEY, SVGAGI. Written as DNA, the CDR3 is TGTGCCAGTAAAAGGAACACCGGGGAGCTGTTTTTT. This sequence encodes CASKRNTGELFF.

The CDR3 DNA follows: TGTGCCCACACCCGGGATAGGACTGAAGCTTTCTTT. This codes for CAHTRDRTEAFF. This rearrangement joins TRBV30 to TRBJ1-1; no firm D call. V was clipped by 8 bases and J by 5 bases, with 15 bases between them. Per germline, CDR1 GTSNPN and CDR2 SVGIG (reference sequence). The CDR3 consists of 12 residues.

The chain employs TRBV14 and TRBJ1-5; D perhaps matches TRBD1 (6 bases). There are 17 residues in the CDR3. V shed 4 bases and J shed 1 base, with 17 bases lying between them. CDR1 is SGHDN, CDR2 FVKESK, per germline. The CDR3 loop is CASSPQGRGRSNQPQHF. The CDR3 DNA follows: TGTGCCAGCAGCCCCCAGGGGAGGGGCAGGAGCAATCAGCCCCAGCATTTT. Filled out from reference TRBV14 and TRBJ1-5, the complete variable domain reads EAGVTQFPSHSVIEKGQTVTLRCDPISGHDNLYWYRRVMGKEIKFLLHFVKESKQDESGMPNNRFLAERTGGTYSTLKVQPAELEDSGVYFCASSPQGRGRSNQPQHFGDGTRLSIL.

This rearrangement joins TRBV7-9 to TRBJ1-4, with no clear D. V dropped 1 base and J dropped 11 bases, with 11 bases sitting between them. Germline-derived CDR1 and CDR2 are SEHNR and FQNEAQ (reference sequence). This CDR3 is 13 amino acids long. CDR3 nucleotide sequence: TGTGCCAGCAGCTTAGACGGAGCCGGGAAACTGTTTTTT. The encoded protein is CASSLDGAGKLFF.

V is TRBV7-2 and J is TRBJ2-3; TRBD1 is a possible D gene (5 bases). V lost 2 bases to trimming and J lost 8 bases, with 17 bases between them. Looked up from germline, CDR1 is SGHTA and CDR2 is FQGNSA. This CDR3 spans 15 amino acids. CDR3 sequence reads: CASSLSRGEEVTQYF. The DNA of the CDR3 is TGTGCCAGCAGCTTAAGTAGGGGCGAAGAGGTTACGCAGTATTTT. The entire variable domain, with the rest obtained from reference TRBV7-2 and TRBJ2-3, is as follows: GAGVSQSPSNKVTEKGKDVELRCDPISGHTALYWYRQSLGQGLEFLIYFQGNSAPDKSGLPSDRFSAERTGGSVSTLTIQRTQQEDSAVYLCASSLSRGEEVTQYFGPGTRLTVL.

The chain is built from TRBV4-1 and TRBJ2-5; TRBD1 might be the D (6 bases). V was shortened by 4 bases and J by 2 bases, with 11 bases between the two germline ends. In germline, CDR1 is MGHRA, CDR2 YSYEKL. CDR3 size: 14 residues. The CDR3 DNA reads as TGCGCCAGCAGCCCACCCGGACAGCAAGAGACCCAGTACTTC. Its protein is CASSPPGQQETQYF.

This clone showed up just a few times. The chain recombines TRBV29-1 with TRBJ2-3; perhaps TRBD1 as D (5 bases). The V and J ends lost 0 bases and 6 bases respectively, with 13 bases between them. This CDR3 is 14 amino acids long. Germline-derived CDR1 and CDR2 are SQVTM and ANQGSEA. The CDR3 DNA is TGCAGCGTTGAAGAGAACAGGCCTGGGGATACGCAGTATTTT. This gives the protein CSVEENRPGDTQYF.

The gene calls are TRBV29-1 and TRBJ2-3, with TRBD1 matching over 7 bases. Germline V gene data show CDR1 as SQVTM and CDR2 as ANQGSEA. V was pared by 2 bases and J by 0 bases, with 5 bases of the junction left unmatched. The CDR3 loop spans 15 amino acids. DNA of the CDR3: TGCAGCGTTGAATTCCCGGGACAGAGCACAGATACGCAGTATTTT. Protein: CSVEFPGQSTDTQYF.

The chain employs TRBV30 and TRBJ1-1, with D uncertain. V lost 4 bases, J lost 0 bases, and 9 bases lay in between. The CDR3 length is 13 residues. From germline, CDR1 is GTSNPN and CDR2 SVGIG (reference sequence). CDR3 loop: CAWTYQLNTEAFF. The CDR3 DNA reads as TGTGCCTGGACTTACCAGCTGAACACTGAAGCTTTCTTT.